A selection of T cell receptor beta chains follows, all from one sample in a study of technical replicates of blood from a handful of donors. The method was immunoSEQ multiplex PCR; TCRdb's version includes in-frame clones alone and lacks a portion of them. The table records 50,000 to 70,000 clones, 90% to 95% of them present only once. The sequenced sample was PBMCs. Every receptor here comes from a human donor in good health. Some clones in this sample may be carry-over from other donors' samples. Both conserved end residues are part of each CDR3. A D gene is named only where the DNA matches it firmly. Rows may omit the clone size; those that give it use once, few, many or a size class.

v_call	d_call	j_call	clone_size	cdr3_aa	cdr3_nt
TRBV7-9	TRBD1	TRBJ1-5	few	CASSQDRVDQPQHF	TGTGCCAGCAGCCAGGACAGGGTCGATCAGCCCCAGCATTTT
TRBV9	TRBD2	TRBJ2-1	.	CASSAGLAGSGEQFF	TGTGCCAGCAGCGCGGGACTAGCGGGGAGTGGCGAGCAGTTCTTC
TRBV4-1	TRBD2	TRBJ2-1	.	CASSPRSLAGGPGEQFF	TGCGCCAGCAGCCCAAGATCTCTAGCGGGGGGGCCGGGTGAGCAGTTCTTC
TRBV7-9	.	TRBJ2-1	.	CASSFVNEQFF	TGTGCCAGCAGCTTCGTCAATGAGCAGTTCTTC
TRBV20-1	.	TRBJ2-2	.	CSASRAGELFF	TGCAGTGCTAGCCGGGCCGGGGAGCTGTTTTTT
TRBV4-3	.	TRBJ1-2	.	CASSQDFGGGGGYTF	TGCGCCAGCAGCCAAGATTTCGGGGGGGGCGGCGGCTACACCTTC
TRBV9	TRBD2	TRBJ2-2	.	CASRRTSGGAFGGELFF	TGTGCCAGCAGGAGGACTAGCGGGGGGGCCTTCGGCGGGGAGCTGTTTTTT
TRBV29-1	TRBD2	TRBJ2-3	.	CSVGGLAGTDTQYF	TGCAGCGTTGGAGGACTAGCGGGCACAGATACGCAGTATTTT
TRBV7-3	TRBD2	TRBJ2-3	.	CASSLGTSGTDTQYF	TGTGCCAGCAGCCTGGGGACTAGCGGGACAGATACGCAGTATTTT
TRBV4-1	TRBD2	TRBJ2-1	.	CASSQDRASGSYNEQFF	TGCGCCAGCAGCCAAGATCGGGCTAGCGGGTCCTACAATGAGCAGTTCTTC
TRBV7-3	TRBD2	TRBJ2-2	.	CASSLGLAKTGELFF	TGTGCCAGCAGCTTGGGACTAGCAAAAACCGGGGAGCTGTTTTTT
TRBV30	.	TRBJ1-2	few	CAWREPSYGYTF	TGTGCCTGGAGGGAGCCATCCTATGGCTACACCTTC
TRBV12-2	.	TRBJ2-7	once	CASPWRDHEQYF	TGTGCAAGCCCTTGGAGGGACCACGAGCAGTACTTC
TRBV9	.	TRBJ2-7	.	CASSVDSDAGPFPYEQYF	TGTGCCAGCAGCGTAGACTCGGACGCGGGCCCCTTTCCCTACGAGCAGTACTTC
TRBV7-2	TRBD1	TRBJ2-2	.	CASSSQGARGELFF	TGTGCCAGCAGCTCTCAGGGGGCACGGGGGGAGCTGTTTTTT
TRBV6-1	.	TRBJ2-1	.	CASSDDFFGKQFF	TGTGCCAGCAGTGACGACTTTTTCGGGAAGCAGTTCTTC
TRBV15	TRBD1	TRBJ1-1	.	CATSREGPWTGENTEAFF	TGTGCCACCAGCAGAGAGGGGCCTTGGACAGGGGAGAACACTGAAGCTTTCTTT
TRBV5-1	.	TRBJ1-1	.	CASSLGGGAEAFF	TGCGCCAGCAGCTTGGGGGGCGGGGCTGAAGCTTTCTTT
TRBV5-4	TRBD1	TRBJ1-2	once	CASSWAGQGVRYGYTF	TGTGCCAGCAGCTGGGCGGGACAGGGAGTTCGGTATGGCTACACCTTC
TRBV11-2	TRBD2	TRBJ2-7	.	CASSSRWRGGREQYF	TGTGCCAGCAGCTCCCGGTGGCGGGGGGGCAGGGAGCAGTACTTC
TRBV7-9	.	TRBJ1-1	.	CASSLGGAEAFF	TGTGCCAGCAGCTTAGGCGGGGCTGAAGCTTTCTTT
TRBV7-3	.	TRBJ2-3	.	CASSLQGPTDTQYF	TGTGCCAGCAGCTTACAGGGCCCTACAGATACGCAGTATTTT
TRBV7-9	.	TRBJ2-7	.	CASSGGASYEQYF	TGTGCCAGCAGCGGCGGGGCATCCTACGAGCAGTACTTC
TRBV15	TRBD1	TRBJ2-5	.	CATSRSGTGRQETQYF	TGTGCCACCAGCAGAAGTGGGACAGGGAGGCAAGAGACCCAGTACTTC
TRBV29-1	.	TRBJ2-1	.	CSAEGLSDEQFF	TGCAGCGCTGAGGGGCTGTCGGATGAGCAGTTCTTC
TRBV5-4	.	TRBJ2-1	few	CASSWRYYNEQFF	TGTGCCAGCAGCTGGAGGTACTACAATGAGCAGTTCTTC
TRBV7-2	.	TRBJ1-5	.	CASSFRAGGDQPQHF	TGTGCCAGCAGCTTTAGGGCGGGGGGGGATCAGCCCCAGCATTTT
TRBV2	TRBD1	TRBJ1-1	.	CASSKGQGNTEAFF	TGTGCCAGCAGTAAGGGACAGGGGAACACTGAAGCTTTCTTT
TRBV7-9	.	TRBJ2-7	.	CASSPGEGVEQYF	TGTGCCAGCAGCCCCGGAGAGGGGGTCGAGCAGTACTTC
TRBV30	.	TRBJ1-5	.	CAWSSLDQPQHF	TGTGCCTGGAGTTCCCTCGATCAGCCCCAGCATTTT
TRBV5-1	.	TRBJ2-5	.	CASSLPGETQYF	TGCGCCAGCAGCTTGCCCGGAGAGACCCAGTACTTC
TRBV11-3	TRBD2	TRBJ2-3	once	CASSLRSGGADTQYF	TGTGCCAGCAGCTTAAGGTCGGGAGGGGCAGATACGCAGTATTTT
TRBV6-5	.	TRBJ2-5	.	CASSYSQGVKTQYF	TGTGCCAGCAGTTACTCGCAGGGTGTAAAGACCCAGTACTTC
TRBV7-9	.	TRBJ1-3	.	CASSLATTGSSGNTIYF	TGTGCCAGCAGCTTAGCGACGACAGGCAGCTCTGGAAACACCATATATTTT
TRBV30	.	TRBJ1-2	.	CAWSLQAYGYTF	TGTGCCTGGAGTCTACAGGCCTATGGCTACACCTTC
TRBV6-9	TRBD1	TRBJ2-3	.	CASSYRTGTTDTQYF	TGTGCCAGCAGTTACCGGACAGGGACGACAGATACGCAGTATTTT
TRBV5-4	.	TRBJ2-5	.	CASSLGLTETQYF	TGTGCCAGCAGCTTGGGACTTACAGAGACCCAGTACTTC
TRBV4-1	TRBD2	TRBJ2-1	few	CASSQDPSGSLSNEQFF	TGCGCCAGCAGCCAAGATCCTAGCGGGAGTTTGTCCAATGAGCAGTTCTTC
TRBV6-1	.	TRBJ2-1	.	CASSDARDEQFF	TGTGCCAGCAGTGATGCGAGAGATGAGCAGTTCTTC
TRBV5-1	TRBD2	TRBJ2-1	.	CASSGGLAGTNEQFF	TGCGCCAGCAGCGGAGGACTAGCGGGGACTAATGAGCAGTTCTTC
TRBV21-1	.	TRBJ1-2	.	CASTPGLAGGYTF	TGTGCCAGCACCCCCGGTTTAGCAGGGGGCTACACCTTC
TRBV11-3	.	TRBJ2-5	.	CASSLDAGPQYF	TGTGCCAGCAGCTTAGATGCGGGACCCCAGTACTTC
TRBV7-3	.	TRBJ2-7	.	CASSLFSGIEQYF	TGTGCCAGCAGCTTATTCTCAGGGATCGAGCAGTACTTC
TRBV19	.	TRBJ2-5	.	CASSSRQQETQYF	TGTGCCAGTAGTTCTCGACAGCAAGAGACCCAGTACTTC
TRBV7-2	.	TRBJ2-1	.	CASSGALNNGEQFF	TGTGCCAGCAGCGGAGCCTTAAACAACGGTGAGCAGTTCTTC
TRBV4-3	.	TRBJ2-3	once	CASSQKLVSTDTQYF	TGCGCCAGCAGCCAAAAACTAGTTAGCACAGATACGCAGTATTTT
TRBV6-4	.	TRBJ1-6	once	CASSDSMVTVSSPLHF	TGTGCCAGCAGTGACTCGATGGTTACGGTATCTTCACCCCTCCACTTT
TRBV19	.	TRBJ1-2	.	CASSRDSPYGYTF	TGTGCCAGTAGCCGAGACAGTCCCTATGGCTACACCTTC
TRBV2	.	TRBJ2-7	.	CASSRDTTYEQYF	TGTGCCAGCAGTCGGGACACTACCTACGAGCAGTACTTC
TRBV19	TRBD2	TRBJ2-2	few	CASRGGWSNTGELFF	TGTGCCAGTCGGGGGGGATGGTCGAACACCGGGGAGCTGTTTTTT
TRBV4-1	TRBD1	TRBJ1-2	.	CASSPGTGGAGDGYTF	TGCGCCAGCAGCCCGGGGACAGGAGGGGCTGGGGATGGCTACACCTTC
TRBV5-4	.	TRBJ1-1	.	CASSLASRLSMNTEAFF	TGTGCCAGCAGCTTGGCCTCGAGGCTCAGTATGAACACTGAAGCTTTCTTT